This TCR beta chain is from a study of CXCR3-negative and CXCR3-positive naive CD8 T cells. Overall study findings and caveats: More hydrophobic TRB CDR3s were found in CXCR3-positive naive cells than in CXCR3-negative naive cells.

This CDR3 has 17 residues. Cells classed as naive CD8+ T cells were CD45RO-CCR7+CD27+CD95-. The authors made the TRB cDNA libraries by 5' RACE using UMI labels. TCRdb re-called the 5' RACE reads and catalogs CDR3 proteins one per entry, DNA excluded. Here the sample table reports around 61,000 distinct CDR3 sequences. As for this clonotype: Its antigen is not identified.

The V gene is TRBV12-3 or TRBV12-4, the J gene TRBJ2-7; TCRdb picks TRBD2, but there is no DNA to check that call. The sequence came from a human donor in good health. Some clones in this sample may be carry-over from other donors' samples. The sample was naive CXCR3+ CD8+ T cells from blood. This sample's subset: CD45RO-CCR7+CD27+CD95- naive CD8+ T cells expressing CXCR3 (TNR3+). CDR3 in amino acids: CASRSTAGGYSSYEHYF.